This TCR beta chain was sequenced during a study of response to subunit inactivated influenza vaccine. Notes on the study in general: The authors proposed limited new T cell recruitment per seasonal influenza vaccination.

This clonotype turned up a few times. The antigen remains unidentified. Each CDR3 protein gets one entry after TCRdb re-called the RT-PCR reads with MiXCR. Of some 190,000 distinct CDR3 sequences listed, roughly 14% are singletons. Germline CDR1 and CDR2: SGDLS and YYNGEE. V lost 4 bases to trimming and J lost 0 bases; unmatched junction nucleotides: 10. This CDR3 spans 16 amino acids. The starting material was CD8+ T cells sorted from PBMCs, obtained about 5 days after vaccination. This sequence was found in a man aged 50-59 years who received an inactivated influenza vaccine. This chain links TRBV9 with TRBJ2-7, with 7 bases matching TRBD1. Here the CDR3 reads CASSPNPGTVSYEQYF. CDR3 DNA sequence: TGTGCCAGCAGCCCCAACCCCGGGACAGTCTCCTACGAGCAGTACTTC.